The 11 T cell receptor beta chains listed next were all sequenced from one sample in a study of graft-versus-host responses after intestinal transplantation. TCRdb's table, derived via immunoSEQ multiplex PCR, lists solely in-frame clones and lacks some. The table records around 97,000 clones, about nine tenths of them present only once. Their recognized antigens are unknown. The sample in question was unstimulated CD4+ T cells sorted from spleen or lymph node cells, obtained before transplant. The receptors were sampled from a human donor who was the organ donor for an intestinal transplant.

This clone has more than one count but fewer than ten. This rearrangement joins TRBV5-5 to TRBJ1-3; D unresolved. Trimming cost V 0 bases and J 0 bases, with 4 bases left between them. Per the germline V gene, CDR1 is SGHKS and CDR2 is YYEKEE (reference sequence). The CDR3 length is 14 residues. CDR3 bases: TGTGCCAGCAGCTTGGGGCCCTCTGGAAACACCATATATTTT. Translated: CASSLGPSGNTIYF.

The chain couples TRBV11-2 to TRBJ2-7, with D maybe TRBD1 (5 bases). Trimming pared 0 bases from V and 5 bases from J, leaving 14 bases between. Germline CDR1 is SGHAT and CDR2 is FQNNGV. This CDR3 is built from 15 residues. CDR3: CASSLDGKGNHEQYF. The DNA of the CDR3 is TGTGCCAGCAGCTTAGACGGAAAGGGGAATCACGAGCAGTACTTC.

The chain employs TRBV5-1 and TRBJ2-1; 9 positions agree with TRBD2. The V gene end was trimmed by 7 bases and the J gene end by 12 bases; junction bases not matched to a gene: 17. This CDR3 region has 15 residues. The germline V gene encodes CDR1 SGHRS and CDR2 YFSETQ. The CDR3 bases are TGCGCCAGCCCCTTAGCGGGGGCCCCCTTAGAAGGGCAGTTCTTC. Amino acid sequence: CASPLAGAPLEGQFF.

V usage is TRBV4-2 and J usage is TRBJ2-3; 10 bases fit TRBD1. V shed 4 bases, J shed 4 bases, and the junction held 14 bases outside the gene matches. The CDR3 extends over 18 amino acids. The germline CDR1 and CDR2 sequences are LGHNA and YNFKEQ. The CDR3 loop reads CASSRDVPGQGSSDTQYF. CDR3 nucleotide sequence: TGTGCCAGCAGCCGAGACGTCCCGGGACAGGGGAGCTCAGATACGCAGTATTTT.

The chain links TRBV27 to TRBJ2-7, with D perhaps matching TRBD1 (8 bases). The CDR3 is 16 amino acids. CDR1 MNHEY and CDR2 SMNVEV come from the germline V gene (reference sequence). Trimming shortened V by 4 bases and J by 4 bases, and 20 bases separated the two germline ends. The CDR3, as DNA: TGTGCCAGCAGTTCCGCTTACAGGGGGGGGGCTTACGAGCAGTACTTC. As protein: CASSSAYRGGAYEQYF.

The J gene is TRBJ2-7, the V gene TRBV11-2; 7 nucleotides line up with TRBD1. Trimming at V came to 4 bases and at J to 6 bases, leaving 15 bases not matched to a gene. Germline assignment: CDR1 SGHAT and CDR2 FQNNGV. The CDR3 runs to 16 residues. The CDR3 region is CASSSTRTGNRAEQYF. In nucleotides, the CDR3 is TGTGCCAGCAGCTCTACCAGGACAGGTAATCGGGCCGAGCAGTACTTC.

This chain joins TRBV9 and TRBJ2-7, with 8 bases lining up with TRBD1. The CDR3 has 18 amino acids. Germline V lookup: CDR1 SGDLS, CDR2 YYNGEE. With 0 bases clipped from V and 5 bases from J, the junction kept 16 bases outside the gene matches. CDR3 in amino acids: CASSVGRGRTGPPDEQYF. The CDR3 nucleotides read TGTGCCAGCAGCGTAGGTAGGGGGCGGACAGGGCCCCCCGACGAGCAGTACTTC.

The genes are TRBV2 and TRBJ2-5, with D perhaps matching TRBD2 (6 bases). V was cut by 7 bases and J by 0 bases, with 9 bases left in between. Germline values: CDR1 SNHLY, CDR2 FYNNEI. The length of the CDR3 is 13 residues. CDR3 residues: CASNREHQETQYF. The CDR3 region has the DNA TGTGCCAGCAATCGGGAGCACCAAGAGACCCAGTACTTC.

The chain has TRBV2 and TRBJ2-6; 9 nucleotides agree with TRBD1. Germline V gene sequence: CDR1 SNHLY, CDR2 FYNNEI. The CDR3 sequence is 18 residues long. V was clipped by 4 bases and J by 4 bases; unmatched bases: 11. Here the CDR3 reads CASSAWGTGFAGANVLTF. The CDR3 DNA follows: TGTGCCAGCAGTGCTTGGGGGACAGGGTTCGCAGGGGCCAACGTCCTGACTTTC.

CDR3 sequence reads: CASSATGALNEKLFF. CDR3 sequence (DNA): TGTGCCAGCAGCGCGACAGGGGCCCTTAATGAAAAACTGTTTTTT. The chain employs TRBV9 and TRBJ1-4; 8 nucleotides line up with TRBD1. V gave up 3 bases and J gave up 4 bases; unmatched junction bases: 5. Germline lookup yields CDR1 SGDLS and CDR2 YYNGEE. The CDR3 consists of 15 residues.

V is TRBV18 and J is TRBJ2-7; D is unresolved. Germline V gene lookup returns CDR1 KGHSH and CDR2 LQKENI. This CDR3 contains 13 residues. Trimming removed 5 bases at V and 7 bases at J, with 15 bases between. CDR3 nucleotide sequence: TGTGCCAGCTCATCCGAGGTAATGGAGGAGCAGTACTTC. It specifies CASSSEVMEEQYF.